This is a list of T cell receptor beta chains from one sample in a study of Graves' ophthalmopathy and Graves' hyperthyroidism. TCRdb redid the calling of the multiplex PCR reads with MiXCR, one entry per CDR3 protein. The sample has hundreds of thousands of distinct CDR3 sequences; 35% to 45% are singletons. The sequencing sample was made of peripheral blood. Every receptor here comes from an adult man with Graves' ophthalmopathy. CDR3s include the opening cysteine and the closing phenylalanine or tryptophan. Each record gives: D gene, V gene, J gene, clone size, CDR3 DNA, CDR3 protein. D genes are given only for firm matches. For some rows the clone size is stated as once, few or many, or as a class when expanded; others skip it.

>NA|TRBV10-3|TRBJ1-2|NA
TGTGCCATCAGCCGGGACACGAACTATGGCTACACCTTC
CAISRDTNYGYTF
>NA|TRBV12-3/TRBV12-4|TRBJ2-1|NA
TGTGCCAGCAGTTTCCGCGGGGGGACAGGCCACAATGAGCAGTTCTTC
CASSFRGGTGHNEQFF
>TRBD2|TRBV29-1|TRBJ2-5|NA
TGCAGCGTTGTCTCAGCGGGAGGGCAAGAGACCCAGTACTTC
CSVVSAGGQETQYF
>TRBD1|TRBV10-3|TRBJ2-7|NA
TGTGCCATCAGCCAAGCTAGACAGGGGGGCGTCGAGCAGTACTTC
CAISQARQGGVEQYF
>NA|TRBV6-1|TRBJ1-1|many
TGTGCCAGCAGTTACAGCCCGTTCACTGAAGCTTTCTTT
CASSYSPFTEAFF
>NA|TRBV2|TRBJ2-5|many
TGTGCCAGCAGGGGAGAAGGAGAGACCCAGTACTTC
CASRGEGETQYF
>NA|TRBV7-2|TRBJ1-1|many
TGTGCCAGCAGCGAAACAGGGTACACTGAAGCTTTCTTT
CASSETGYTEAFF
>NA|TRBV14|TRBJ1-1|many
TGTGCCAGCAGCCAAGTTGTGAACACTGAAGCTTTCTTT
CASSQVVNTEAFF
>TRBD1|TRBV10-3|TRBJ2-7|NA
TGTGCCTGGAGCTCCCGGGACAGGGGGCCGATCTACGAGCAGTACTTC
CAWSSRDRGPIYEQYF
>NA|TRBV14|TRBJ1-2|many
TGTGCCAGCAGCCAACGGCCAGGGAGTGGCTACACCTTC
CASSQRPGSGYTF
>NA|TRBV25-1|TRBJ1-4|few
TGTGCCTGGATGAAGGATTCCAATGAAAAACTGTTTTTT
CAWMKDSNEKLFF
>TRBD1|TRBV6-1|TRBJ1-5|few
TGTGCCAGCAGTGAAGAGGGGACAGGGCCTCAGCCCCAGCATTTT
CASSEEGTGPQPQHF
>NA|TRBV20-1|TRBJ1-2|NA
TGCAGTGCTAGGTTGGACGGGGTTCCTCTTAACTATGGCTACACCTTC
CSARLDGVPLNYGYTF
>TRBD1|TRBV4-2|TRBJ1-3|NA
TGTGCCAGCAGCCATCCGACCGGGACAGGGGTTGGAAACACCATATATTTT
CASSHPTGTGVGNTIYF
>NA|TRBV5-5|TRBJ2-2|few
TGTGCCAGCAGCCCGCAATTGGGCCAAAACACCGGGGAGCTGTTTTTT
CASSPQLGQNTGELFF
>TRBD1|TRBV14|TRBJ1-6|NA
TGTGCCAGCAGCCAATCCGGGACAGGGGTTGATTCACCCCTCCACTTT
CASSQSGTGVDSPLHF
>NA|TRBV10-3|TRBJ2-5|few
TGTGCCATCAGTGAGTCGAATACAGCCCAAGAGACCCAGTACTTC
CAISESNTAQETQYF
>NA|TRBV25-1|TRBJ1-2|many
TGTGCCAGCAGTGGATGGCTGGGGGATGGCTACACCTTC
CASSGWLGDGYTF